One and the same sample provided the 9 T cell receptor beta chains below, sequenced in a study of patients and donors after allogeneic stem cell transplantation. TCRdb re-analysed the RT-PCR reads in MiXCR, keeping a single row per CDR3 protein. This table holds around 23,000 distinct CDR3 sequences, around 29% found once. Sequences were obtained from blood, either unsorted or a sorted T cell fraction (not recorded which). The receptors were gathered from a human donor who was either an allogeneic HSCT recipient or a stem cell or donor lymphocyte infusion donor (not recorded which). It is not recorded whose cells these are; they may come from a transplant donor.

The genes are TRBV7-2 and TRBJ2-5, with unresolved D. V was pared by 1 base and J by 2 bases, with 11 bases between. Germline CDR1 and CDR2: SGHTA and FQGNSA. The CDR3 spans 15 residues. This chain's CDR3 is CASSLVWRIQETQYF. The CDR3 bases are TGTGCCAGCAGCTTAGTATGGCGGATACAAGAGACCCAGTACTTC.

This clonotype was counted only a few times. V is TRBV6-5 and J is TRBJ2-7, with 9 bases lining up with TRBD1. The CDR3 loop spans 13 amino acids. CDR1 and CDR2 from the germline V gene are MNHEY and SVGAGI. The V segment lost 5 bases and the J segment 6 bases; nucleotides outside the gene matches: 5. CDR3 bases: TGTGCCAGCAGTCTGGGACAGGGATCCGAGCAGTACGTC. Protein: CASSLGQGSEQYV.

This clonotype appeared many times. The genes are TRBV13 and TRBJ1-2; perhaps TRBD1 as D (5 bases). V lost 0 bases to trimming and J lost 4 bases, with 9 bases between them. Germline V lookup: CDR1 PRHDT, CDR2 FYEKMQ (reference sequence). This CDR3 region has 14 residues. The CDR3: CASSLGGASYGYTF. CDR3 sequence (DNA): TGTGCCAGCAGCTTAGGAGGGGCGAGCTATGGCTACACCTTC.

This clonotype came up a few times. The chain links TRBV14 to TRBJ2-5; D might be TRBD2 (6 bases). CDR3 length: 15 residues. The germline gives CDR1 SGHDN, CDR2 FVKESK. V was pared by 1 base and J by 4 bases, with 13 bases between. The CDR3 DNA reads as TGTGCCAGCAGCCAAGTTTTGGGGGGAATAGAGACCCAGTACTTC. Amino acids: CASSQVLGGIETQYF.

This clonotype was seen repeatedly, ten times or more. The chain employs TRBV6-1 and TRBJ1-5, with 8 bases fitting TRBD1. Germline CDR1 reads MNHNS; CDR2 reads SASEGT. CDR3 size: 13 residues. With 6 bases clipped from V and 5 bases from J, the junction kept 3 bases outside the gene matches. The CDR3 is CASRVDRDQPQHF. CDR3 coding DNA: TGTGCCAGCAGAGTGGACAGGGATCAGCCCCAGCATTTT.

By sample share, this clonotype is medium-sized (0.01 to 0.1%). The V call is TRBV6-5, the J call TRBJ1-6; 12 nucleotides match TRBD1. Germline lookup yields CDR1 MNHEY and CDR2 SVGAGI. The CDR3 sequence is 17 residues long. With 2 bases clipped from V and 5 bases from J, the junction kept 4 bases outside the gene matches. The CDR3 spells CASSYTGQGAHNSPLHF. CDR3 bases: TGTGCCAGCAGTTACACGGGACAGGGGGCCCATAATTCACCCCTCCACTTT.

This clonotype was found once. This chain joins TRBV7-2 and TRBJ2-1, with unresolved D. Germline V CDR1 and CDR2: SGHTA, FQGNSA. Trimming took off 3 bases at V and 6 bases at J, with 15 bases between the two ends. The CDR3 loop spans 15 amino acids. The CDR3 DNA follows: TGTGCCAGCAGCTTCAGACATCCTTCGGCCAATGAGCAGTTCTTC. Its protein product is CASSFRHPSANEQFF.

This clonotype was detected ten times or more. The rearrangement joins TRBV20-1 to TRBJ2-7, with 11 bases lining up with TRBD2. This CDR3 region has 15 residues. With 1 base clipped from V and 0 bases from J, the junction kept 2 bases outside the gene matches. Germline CDR1 and CDR2: DFQATT and SNEGSKA (reference sequence). CDR3 nucleotides: TGCAGTGCTAGAGCGGGACTAGCGGTCTCCTACGAGCAGTACTTC. Residues: CSARAGLAVSYEQYF.

On this clonotype itself: Lacking the conserved final phenylalanine or tryptophan, this CDR3 likely reflects a read error. This sequence joins TRBV12-3 or TRBV12-4 and TRBJ1-1; the match to TRBD1 covers 7 bases. The CDR3 runs to 13 residues. V was clipped by 1 base and J by 11 bases; unmatched bases: 7. The CDR3 DNA sequence: TGTGCCAGCAGTTTAGGGAGGGACAGACCCGCTTTCTTG. This sequence encodes CASSLGRDRPAFL.